This passage covers 23 T cell receptor beta chains from one sample sequenced in a study of regulatory T cells in long-lasting Graves disease. CDR3-region Arm-PCR and iRepertoire HTBI primers produced the TCR beta libraries. TCRdb reprocessed the multiplex PCR reads with MiXCR, giving one entry per CDR3 protein. The profile shows a few hundred thousand distinct CDR3 sequences, over 15% of them singletons. Indicated time point: newly diagnosed GD, antithyroid drugs for less than 3 months. Extracted RNA from PBMCs served as the source of the TCR library. A further study also used this sample, focusing on T cells in Graves' hyperthyroidism and ophthalmopathy.

This specimen was peripheral blood mononuclear cells (PBMCs), taken at new diagnosis, from a patient treated with antithyroid drugs. Receptors were obtained from a man aged 40-49 years with Graves disease.

Ten or more counts support this clonotype. This chain joins TRBV11-3 and TRBJ2-7; the D is unclear. This CDR3 region has 14 residues. V lost 4 bases and J 2 bases, leaving 12 bases between the germline ends. The germline V gene encodes CDR1 SGHNT and CDR2 YENEEA. The CDR3 DNA sequence: TGTGCCAGCAGCTCCTCGGCCGTAACCTACGAGCAGTACTTC. Its protein is CASSSSAVTYEQYF.

The table lists this clonotype with many counts. The chain recombines TRBV18 with TRBJ2-3, with a tentative D call TRBD1 (5 bases). V was trimmed by 4 bases and J by 2 bases, leaving 13 bases between them. This CDR3 has 15 residues. Germline V gene sequence: CDR1 KGHSH, CDR2 LQKENI. This CDR3 reads CASSRSQGNTDTQYF. CDR3 nucleotides: TGTGCCAGCTCACGGTCCCAGGGCAACACAGATACGCAGTATTTT.

In its sample, this clonotype was seen a few times. This chain connects TRBV7-3 to TRBJ2-3; no reliable D call. The germline V gene encodes CDR1 SGHTA and CDR2 FQGTGA. The V and J ends lost 2 bases and 5 bases respectively, with 14 bases between them. CDR3 length equals 15 residues. The CDR3 protein is CASSLSVTSKDTQYF. In DNA, the CDR3 is TGTGCCAGCAGCTTATCGGTGACTTCCAAAGATACGCAGTATTTT. Full variable domain (missing parts from reference TRBV7-3 and TRBJ2-3): GAGVSQTPSNKVTEKGKYVELRCDPISGHTALYWYRQSLGQGPEFLIYFQGTGAADDSGLPNDRFFAVRPEGSVSTLKIQRTERGDSAVYLCASSLSVTSKDTQYFGPGTRLTVL.

The chain is built from TRBV11-1 and TRBJ1-2; 7 bases are a match to TRBD1. CDR3 size: 15 residues. Looked up from germline, CDR1 is SGHAT and CDR2 is FQDESV (reference sequence). Losses at the gene ends were 5 bases for V and 3 bases for J; bases not matched to a gene: 9. The CDR3 DNA reads TGTGCCAGCAGCATCGACAGGGTTGGAGACTATGGCTACACCTTC. Protein: CASSIDRVGDYGYTF.

This chain connects TRBV30 to TRBJ2-5, with 7 bases lining up with TRBD2. The CDR3 has 12 amino acids. After removal of 0 bases from V and 10 bases from J, the junction contained 5 bases not matched to a gene. Germline CDR1 is GTSNPN and CDR2 is SVGIG (reference sequence). CDR3 residues: CAWSVRAGIQYF. For the CDR3, the DNA is TGTGCCTGGAGTGTACGAGCGGGGATCCAGTACTTC.

This chain links TRBV9 with TRBJ1-3; D remains unclear. V dropped 4 bases and J dropped 0 bases, with 14 bases sitting between them. The CDR3 contains 16 residues. The V gene's germline CDR1 is SGDLS and CDR2 YYNGEE. CDR3 bases: TGTGCCAGCAGCCCCCGACTGCATCCCTCTGGAAACACCATATATTTT. This sequence encodes CASSPRLHPSGNTIYF. Full variable domain (rest looked up from reference TRBV9 and TRBJ1-3): DSGVTQTPKHLITATGQRVTLRCSPRSGDLSVYWYQQSLDQGLQFLIQYYNGEERAKGNILERFSAQQFPDLHSELNLSSLELGDSALYFCASSPRLHPSGNTIYFGEGSWLTVV.

Only a few counts were recorded for this clonotype. The chain is built from TRBV28 and TRBJ2-5, with 8 nucleotides matching TRBD1. Trimming at V came to 5 bases and at J to 5 bases, leaving 13 bases not matched to a gene. The length of the CDR3 is 16 residues. Germline CDR1 MDHEN, CDR2 SYDVKM. CDR3 in DNA: TGTGCCAGCAGTGGGGGGACAGGTCAAGTTTCGGAGACCCAGTACTTC. It is translated as CASSGGTGQVSETQYF.

This chain connects TRBV7-2 to TRBJ2-7; TRBD1 might be the D (5 bases). The CDR3 has 15 residues. Per germline, CDR1 SGHTA and CDR2 FQGNSA. V dropped 1 base and J dropped 1 base, with 11 bases sitting between them. CDR3 DNA sequence: TGTGCCAGCAGCTTAGTGTCTGGGGCGTCCTACGAGCAGTACTTC. It codes for CASSLVSGASYEQYF.

This clonotype was seen a handful of times. The chain is built from TRBV29-1 and TRBJ2-1; TRBD2 matches 7 bases. The CDR3 consists of 14 residues. CDR1 and CDR2 from the germline V gene are SQVTM and ANQGSEA. V shed 7 bases, J shed 4 bases, and the junction held 10 bases outside the gene matches. The CDR3 reads CSEVGGSSYNEQFF. The CDR3, as DNA: TGCAGCGAGGTGGGGGGGTCTTCATACAATGAGCAGTTCTTC.

At least ten counts were recorded for this clonotype. This chain links TRBV9 with TRBJ2-3, with D unclear. Per the germline V gene, CDR1 is SGDLS and CDR2 is YYNGEE. V was shortened by 1 base and J by 2 bases, with 5 bases between the two germline ends. This CDR3 has 13 residues. This CDR3 reads CASSVTDTDTQYF. For the CDR3, the DNA is TGTGCCAGCAGCGTAACAGACACAGATACGCAGTATTTT.

In this sample, this clonotype turned up many times. The rearrangement links TRBV7-2 to TRBJ2-7; D remains unclear. V lost 4 bases and J 4 bases, leaving 11 bases between the germline ends. The CDR3 totals 13 residues. Germline V lookup: CDR1 SGHTA, CDR2 FQGNSA. The CDR3 DNA reads TGTGCCAGCAGCTCCCAAGGGATTTACGAGCAGTACTTC. This sequence encodes CASSSQGIYEQYF.

This clonotype was recorded many times. The V gene is TRBV18, the J gene TRBJ1-1, with D hard to call. Germline V gene sequence: CDR1 KGHSH, CDR2 LQKENI. V gave up 0 bases and J gave up 4 bases, with 21 bases separating them. This CDR3 is 18 amino acids long. In nucleotides, the CDR3 is TGTGCCAGCTCACCACCGCGGGGTCGACCCGGGATGAGCACTGAAGCTTTCTTT. Translating gives CASSPPRGRPGMSTEAFF.

This clonotype was picked up a small number of times. The chain joins TRBV14 to TRBJ2-5; 7 nucleotides align to TRBD2. V shed 4 bases, J shed 5 bases, and the junction held 10 bases outside the gene matches. Germline lookup yields CDR1 SGHDN and CDR2 FVKESK. This CDR3 region has 15 residues. CDR3 amino acids: CASSPEWGRDETQYF. CDR3 nucleotides: TGTGCCAGCAGCCCGGAGTGGGGGAGGGACGAGACCCAGTACTTC.

This chain uses TRBV2 with TRBJ1-5; the D is unclear. Trimming took off 7 bases at V and 0 bases at J, with 7 bases between the two ends. The germline gives CDR1 SNHLY, CDR2 FYNNEI. The CDR3 length is 13 residues. CDR3 coding DNA: TGTGCCAGCAAGAAAGATAGCAATCAGCCCCAGCATTTT. Encoded protein: CASKKDSNQPQHF.

This clonotype was picked up many times. The genes are TRBV11-3 and TRBJ2-7, with D perhaps given as TRBD1 or TRBD2 (6 bases each). CDR1 and CDR2 from the germline V gene are SGHNT and YENEEA. Trimming left V 9 bases short and J 4 bases short, with 16 bases between. The CDR3 covers 13 residues. CDR3 sequence (DNA): TGTGCCAGTGGGGGGAACAGGGAGTACGAGCAGTACTTC. Its protein product is CASGGNREYEQYF.

V is TRBV19 and J is TRBJ1-2, with a possible D match to TRBD1 (5 bases). V lost 6 bases to trimming and J lost 2 bases, with 16 bases between them. The CDR3 runs 15 residues. Germline values: CDR1 LNHDA, CDR2 SQIVND (reference sequence). CDR3 sequence (DNA): TGTGCCAGTAGCCCCTCCAACGCAGGGAACTATGGCTACACCTTC. This encodes CASSPSNAGNYGYTF.

V is TRBV6-5 and J is TRBJ2-7, with D perhaps matching TRBD1 (5 bases). The V end lost 0 bases, the J end lost 7 bases, and 10 bases lay between the germline ends. Germline V gene sequence: CDR1 MNHEY, CDR2 SVGAGI. This CDR3 contains 13 residues. The CDR3 is CASSYSMGREQYF. CDR3 DNA sequence: TGTGCCAGCAGTTACTCGATGGGGCGGGAGCAGTACTTC.

The chain links TRBV7-9 to TRBJ1-5; 8 nucleotides align to TRBD1. The CDR3 spans 16 residues. J gave up 4 bases and V 1 base, and 6 bases lay outside the gene matches. CDR1 and CDR2 (germline): SEHNR, FQNEAQ (reference sequence). The CDR3 is CASSLGTGRGNQPQHF. CDR3 coding DNA: TGTGCCAGCAGCTTAGGGACAGGGAGGGGAAATCAGCCCCAGCATTTT. Drawing the rest from reference TRBV7-9 and TRBJ1-5, the complete variable domain is DTGVSQNPRHKITKRGQNVTFRCDPISEHNRLYWYRQTLGQGPEFLTYFQNEAQLEKSRLLSDRFSAERPKGSFSTLEIQRTEQGDSAMYLCASSLGTGRGNQPQHFGDGTRLSIL.

This clonotype was seen a few times. The chain links TRBV5-1 to TRBJ1-5; D might be TRBD1 (5 bases). Trimming pared 0 bases from V and 7 bases from J, leaving 11 bases between. The CDR3 sequence is 14 residues long. Germline CDR1 SGHRS, CDR2 YFSETQ. This CDR3 reads CASSLEGIEQPQHF. The CDR3 nucleotides are TGCGCCAGCAGCTTGGAGGGGATCGAACAGCCCCAGCATTTT.

The table lists this clonotype with many counts. The genes are TRBV20-1 and TRBJ2-3; 9 nucleotides agree with TRBD2. V dropped 5 bases and J dropped 1; count of bases not matched to a gene: 10. Germline CDR1 and CDR2: DFQATT and SNEGSKA (reference sequence). The CDR3 consists of 16 residues. The chain's CDR3 is CSASTQIAGGTDTQYF. The CDR3 DNA reads as TGCAGTGCTTCCACACAGATAGCGGGGGGCACAGATACGCAGTATTTT.

For this clonotype: A read error is the likely source, as a far larger clone sits one nucleotide away. The rearrangement uses TRBV12-3 or TRBV12-4 and TRBJ2-3; 11 bases agree with TRBD1. The better agreement between TRBJ2-7 and the DNA end casts doubt on the J call. The CDR3 is made up of 15 amino acids. The CDR3 nucleotides read TGTGCCAGCAGTTTGGGACAGGGGGACGTGAATGAGCAGTACTTC. It is translated as CASSLGQGDVNEQYF.

The sample holds many counts of this clonotype. The V and J genes are TRBV12-3 or TRBV12-4 and TRBJ2-5; D ambiguous. CDR3 length: 13 amino acids. Trimming took 3 bases from V and 3 from J, leaving 8 bases between them. CDR3 DNA sequence: TGTGCCAGCAGTTTCGGCTCTAAAGAGACCCAGTACTTC. Translating gives CASSFGSKETQYF.

The chain combines TRBV4-3 with TRBJ2-7, with a weak D call TRBD1 (6 bases). Germline CDR1 and CDR2: LGHNA and YSLEER. This CDR3 contains 16 residues. V dropped 0 bases and J dropped 2 bases, with 14 bases sitting between them. CDR3 DNA: TGCGCCAGCAGCCAAGACGTCACAGGGACGACCTACGAGCAGTACTTC. Its translation: CASSQDVTGTTYEQYF.